This entry lists 16 T cell receptor beta chains sequenced from one sample in a study of cytomegalovirus exposure and HLA in healthy donors. With 60 Vbeta and 13 Jbeta primers, the PCR was carried out. Sequencing was performed with immunoSEQ multiplex PCR; in TCRdb, only in-frame clones are kept and a portion is missing. This sample carries some 200,000 clones, 70% to 85% of them seen once, and the ten largest clones take approximately 1.5%. Sequencing input: PBMCs. The source is a man aged 45-60 years in good health and CMV-seronegative.

The genes are TRBV6-5 and TRBJ1-1; TRBD1 matches 8 bases. The germline V gene has CDR1 MNHEY and CDR2 SVGAGI. This CDR3 comprises 15 residues. V lost 2 bases and J lost 4; bases outside the gene matches: 6. The CDR3 is CASSYGTGGITEAFF. CDR3 DNA: TGTGCCAGCAGTTACGGCACAGGGGGAATCACTGAAGCTTTCTTT.

This clone was seen once. This chain links TRBV14 with TRBJ1-2; the D is unclear. This CDR3 has 12 residues. Germline values: CDR1 SGHDN, CDR2 FVKESK. Trimming removed 0 bases at V and 5 bases at J, with 4 bases between. The CDR3 region has the DNA TGTGCCAGCAGCCAAGACGAGTATGGCTACACCTTC. Its protein product is CASSQDEYGYTF.

The chain has TRBV27 and TRBJ1-5; a weak D match, TRBD1 (6 bases). CDR3 length: 13 residues. Germline values: CDR1 MNHEY, CDR2 SMNVEV (reference sequence). V shed 5 bases and J shed 5 bases, with 10 bases lying between them. CDR3 coding DNA: TGTGCCAGCAGTACCCACAGGGATCAGCCCCAGCATTTT. Amino acids: CASSTHRDQPQHF.

V gene TRBV27 combines with J gene TRBJ1-4; possibly TRBD1 for D (5 bases). The ends were cut back, 3 bases at V and 3 bases at J, with 14 bases in the middle. CDR3 length: 16 residues. Germline V gene sequence: CDR1 MNHEY, CDR2 SMNVEV (reference sequence). CDR3 residues: CASSFRNQGANEKLFF. The DNA for the CDR3 is TGTGCCAGCAGTTTTCGGAATCAAGGGGCTAATGAAAAACTGTTTTTT. The entire variable domain, with the rest obtained from reference TRBV27 and TRBJ1-4, is as follows: EAQVTQNPRYLITVTGKKLTVTCSQNMNHEYMSWYRQDPGLGLRQIYYSMNVEVTDKGDVPEGYKVSRKEKRNFPLILESPSPNQTSLYFCASSFRNQGANEKLFFGSGTQLSVL.

The rearrangement links TRBV28 to TRBJ2-7; TRBD1 might be the D (5 bases). The V end lost 2 bases, the J end lost 3 bases, and 17 bases lay between the germline ends. The germline V gene has CDR1 MDHEN and CDR2 SYDVKM. The CDR3 length is 16 residues. This CDR3 is CASSLGDGAGLYEQYF. The CDR3 DNA reads as TGTGCCAGCAGTTTAGGGGATGGGGCAGGCCTCTACGAGCAGTACTTC.

V and J are TRBV6-6 and TRBJ2-7; 10 nucleotides align to TRBD2. J was trimmed by 4 bases and V by 5 bases; bases with no gene match: 5. CDR1 and CDR2 (germline): MNHNY, SVGAGI (reference sequence). The CDR3 loop spans 14 amino acids. The CDR3 here is CASSIAGGVYEQYF. CDR3 in DNA: TGTGCCAGCAGTATAGCGGGAGGAGTTTACGAGCAGTACTTC.

This chain connects TRBV12-5 to TRBJ2-7, with TRBD1 matching over 9 bases. This CDR3 spans 16 amino acids. In germline, CDR1 is LGHNT, CDR2 FRNRAP. The V gene end was trimmed by 1 base and the J gene end by 1 base; junction bases not matched to a gene: 5. In nucleotides, the CDR3 is TGTGCTAGTGGTTTGGGCCGGGACAGGGTATCCTACGAGCAGTACTTC. Its translation is CASGLGRDRVSYEQYF.

V is TRBV29-1 and J is TRBJ1-2; D is perhaps TRBD1 (5 bases). CDR1 SQVTM and CDR2 ANQGSEA come from the germline V gene. CDR3 length: 12 residues. V lost 3 bases, J lost 4 bases, and 9 bases lay in between. Written as DNA, the CDR3 is TGCAGCGTTGACAGGGCTGGCTATGGCTACACCTTC. It is translated as CSVDRAGYGYTF.

The V call is TRBV5-8, the J call TRBJ1-5, with 9 positions matching TRBD1. The CDR3 is made up of 16 amino acids. In germline, CDR1 is SGHTS, CDR2 YDEGEE. V was pared by 0 bases and J by 4 bases, with 5 bases of the junction left unmatched. CDR3 sequence reads: CASSLEYGTGNQPQHF. The CDR3, as DNA: TGTGCCAGCAGCTTGGAGTACGGGACAGGGAATCAGCCCCAGCATTTT. Variable domain in full (rest from reference TRBV5-8 and TRBJ1-5): EAGVTQSPTHLIKTRGQQATLRCSPISGHTSVYWYQQALGLGLQFLLWYDEGEERNRGNFPPRFSGRQFPNYSSELNVNALELEDSALYLCASSLEYGTGNQPQHFGDGTRLSIL.

The chain recombines TRBV2 with TRBJ2-5; D possibly corresponds to TRBD2 (5 bases). The germline V gene has CDR1 SNHLY and CDR2 FYNNEI. This CDR3 spans 13 amino acids. The CDR3 nucleotides read TGTGCTTCTCAGCCGGGATTACAAGAGACCCAGTACTTC. This translates into CASQPGLQETQYF.

The chain employs TRBV11-2 and TRBJ2-1; TRBD2 matches at 14 bases. V trimming: 6 bases; J trimming: 9 bases; junction bases outside the gene matches: 10. The germline gives CDR1 SGHAT, CDR2 FQNNGV. The CDR3 spans 16 residues. The CDR3 here is CASRYTGTSGSGEQFF. The CDR3 nucleotides are TGTGCCAGCAGATATACCGGGACTAGCGGGAGTGGTGAGCAGTTCTTC.

V gene TRBV5-1 combines with J gene TRBJ2-7; TRBD2 matches at 9 bases. Germline loops: CDR1 SGHRS, CDR2 YFSETQ. J was trimmed by 7 bases and V by 3 bases; bases with no gene match: 11. The CDR3 has 15 residues. CDR3 coding DNA: TGCGCCAGCAGCTGGGGGCCGGGACTAGCTGGGGAGCAGTACTTC. The encoded protein is CASSWGPGLAGEQYF. The entire variable domain, with the rest obtained from reference TRBV5-1 and TRBJ2-7, is as follows: KAGVTQTPRYLIKTRGQQVTLSCSPISGHRSVSWYQQTPGQGLQFLFEYFSETQRNKGNFPGRFSGRQFSNSRSEMNVSTLELGDSALYLCASSWGPGLAGEQYFGPGTRLTVT.

The chain recombines TRBV7-9 with TRBJ2-1; 10 positions match TRBD2. V dropped 5 bases and J dropped 6; count of bases not matched to a gene: 4. The CDR3 totals 14 residues. Per the germline V gene, CDR1 is SEHNR and CDR2 is FQNEAQ (reference sequence). Here the CDR3 reads CASSQREGFNEQFF. CDR3 coding DNA: TGTGCCAGCAGCCAGCGGGAGGGGTTCAATGAGCAGTTCTTC.

This chain links TRBV30 with TRBJ1-1, with 8 nucleotides matching TRBD1. This CDR3 contains 15 residues. Germline assignment: CDR1 GTSNPN and CDR2 SVGIG (reference sequence). J gave up 4 bases and V 8 bases, and 15 bases lay outside the gene matches. CDR3 bases: TGTGCCCGAAAACAACAGGGGGGGGGTTTCACTGAAGCTTTCTTT. It specifies CARKQQGGGFTEAFF.

This sequence joins TRBV5-1 and TRBJ1-1; 7 bases are shared with TRBD1. CDR1 and CDR2 from the germline V gene are SGHRS and YFSETQ. After removal of 3 bases from V and 0 bases from J, the junction contained 5 bases not matched to a gene. This CDR3 has 15 residues. The CDR3 bases are TGCGCCAGCAGCTACGGGGGACAGATGAACACTGAAGCTTTCTTT. Its protein product is CASSYGGQMNTEAFF.

V gene TRBV19 combines with J gene TRBJ2-7; 10 bases fit TRBD2. The CDR3 is made up of 14 amino acids. V was clipped by 4 bases and J by 2 bases; unmatched bases: 2. Germline V CDR1 and CDR2: LNHDA, SQIVND (reference sequence). The CDR3 is CASSTSGRPYEQYF. CDR3 DNA sequence: TGTGCCAGTAGTACTAGCGGGAGACCCTACGAGCAGTACTTC. Combining the CDR3 with reference TRBV19 and TRBJ2-7 gives the whole variable domain DGGITQSPKYLFRKEGQNVTLSCEQNLNHDAMYWYRQDPGQGLRLIYYSQIVNDFQKGDIAEGYSVSREKKESFPLTVTSAQKNPTAFYLCASSTSGRPYEQYFGPGTRLTVT.